The 19 T cell receptor beta chains below all came from one sample that was sequenced in a study of cytomegalovirus exposure and HLA in healthy donors. The PCR made use of 60 Vbeta and 13 Jbeta primers. This table comes from immunoSEQ multiplex PCR, and its TCRdb copy is limited to in-frame clones, with some not included. Of around 210,000 clones listed, around 84% are singletons. The sequenced sample consisted of PBMCs. These receptors were obtained from a girl aged 2-10 years in good health and CMV-seronegative.

The sample holds one count of this clone. V usage is TRBV11-3 and J usage is TRBJ2-2; a possible D gene is TRBD2 (5 bases). Germline V lookup: CDR1 SGHNT, CDR2 YENEEA. CDR3 size: 14 residues. V shed 1 base and J shed 7 bases, with 10 bases lying between them. CDR3 in amino acids: CASSLASRGGELFF. The CDR3 bases are TGTGCCAGCAGCTTAGCTAGTCGGGGCGGGGAGCTGTTTTTT.

The chain employs TRBV19 and TRBJ2-2; TRBD1 agrees at 7 bases. V gave up 4 bases and J gave up 6 bases; unmatched junction bases: 5. The CDR3 sequence is 14 residues long. The germline V gene encodes CDR1 LNHDA and CDR2 SQIVND (reference sequence). The CDR3 is CASSTTGVAGELFF. CDR3 sequence (DNA): TGTGCCAGTAGTACCACAGGGGTGGCCGGGGAGCTGTTTTTT. The variable domain in full, completed from reference TRBV19 and TRBJ2-2, reads DGGITQSPKYLFRKEGQNVTLSCEQNLNHDAMYWYRQDPGQGLRLIYYSQIVNDFQKGDIAEGYSVSREKKESFPLTVTSAQKNPTAFYLCASSTTGVAGELFFGEGSRLTVL.

A single count supports this clone. CDR3 nucleotides: TGTGCCAGCAGCCAAGCCGGAACCGGGAGCCTAGGTCACAATGAGCAGTTCTTC. Protein product: CASSQAGTGSLGHNEQFF. The V and J genes are TRBV4-2 and TRBJ2-1, with a possible D match to TRBD2 (6 bases). V lost 1 base to trimming and J lost 5 bases, with 21 bases between them. This CDR3 comprises 18 residues. CDR1 and CDR2 from the germline V gene are LGHNA and YNFKEQ.

The V gene is TRBV11-2, the J gene TRBJ2-7, with TRBD2 as a possible D gene (6 bases). V was trimmed by 3 bases and J by 4 bases, leaving 13 bases between them. The CDR3 is made up of 14 amino acids. Germline CDR1 SGHAT, CDR2 FQNNGV. Here the CDR3 DNA reads TGTGCCAGCAGCTTCGGAGGGAAAGAATACGAGCAGTACTTC. Its protein is CASSFGGKEYEQYF. The whole variable domain, remainder taken from reference TRBV11-2 and TRBJ2-7, is EAGVAQSPRYKIIEKRQSVAFWCNPISGHATLYWYQQILGQGPKLLIQFQNNGVVDDSQLPKDRFSAERLKGVDSTLKIQPAKLEDSAVYLCASSFGGKEYEQYFGPGTRLTVT.

The chain uses TRBV11-2 and TRBJ2-7, with 7 bases identical to TRBD1. V shed 9 bases and J 2 bases; nucleotides not matched to a gene: 4. The CDR3 is 12 amino acids. CDR1 and CDR2 from the germline V gene are SGHAT and FQNNGV. Written as DNA, the CDR3 is TGTGCCAGTACAGGGGTCGCCTACGAGCAGTACTTC. Encoded protein: CASTGVAYEQYF.

The rearrangement joins TRBV10-2 to TRBJ1-1, with 7 bases lining up with TRBD1. The CDR3 covers 14 residues. The germline CDR1 and CDR2 sequences are WSHSY and SAAADI. After removal of 6 bases from V and 4 bases from J, the junction contained 8 bases not matched to a gene. CDR3 amino acids: CASRTGAGGTEAFF. The CDR3, as DNA: TGCGCCAGCAGAACAGGGGCAGGGGGCACTGAAGCTTTCTTT.

The CDR3 region has the DNA TGTGCCAGCAGCTTCACCAGGACTAGCTCGGAGACCCAGTACTTC. Translating it yields CASSFTRTSSETQYF. The V gene is TRBV7-2, the J gene TRBJ2-5; 8 positions agree with TRBD2. J gave up 5 bases and V 3 bases, and 8 bases lay outside the gene matches. The CDR3 length is 15 residues. Germline CDR1 is SGHTA and CDR2 is FQGNSA.

The genes are TRBV6-5 and TRBJ2-7, with TRBD2 matching over 10 bases. V was clipped by 6 bases and J by 5 bases; unmatched bases: 10. The V gene's germline CDR1 is MNHEY and CDR2 SVGAGI. The CDR3 length is 15 residues. This CDR3 reads CASSPTSSGGHEQYF. As DNA, the CDR3 is TGTGCCAGCAGCCCCACCTCTAGCGGGGGACACGAGCAGTACTTC.

This chain links TRBV29-1 with TRBJ2-6; D might be TRBD2 (6 bases). The V gene lost 5 bases and the J gene lost 2 bases, with 13 bases spanning the gap. CDR1 is SQVTM, CDR2 ANQGSEA, per germline. This CDR3 has 15 residues. The CDR3 is CSVYTREAGANVLTF. DNA of the CDR3: TGCAGCGTTTACACCAGGGAGGCTGGGGCCAACGTCCTGACTTTC.

The chain links TRBV7-9 to TRBJ2-2; 7 bases align to TRBD2. The CDR3 contains 12 residues. J was trimmed by 13 bases and V by 2 bases; bases with no gene match: 4. Germline CDR1 SEHNR, CDR2 FQNEAQ (reference sequence). The CDR3 protein is CASSLRREGLFF. The CDR3 DNA reads as TGTGCCAGCAGCTTACGTAGGGAGGGGCTGTTTTTT.

The chain uses TRBV19 and TRBJ2-7; unclear D gene. The germline CDR1 and CDR2 sequences are LNHDA and SQIVND (reference sequence). This CDR3 region has 13 residues. The V gene lost 5 bases and the J gene lost 3 bases, with 11 bases spanning the gap. CDR3 in amino acids: CASSLGHLYEQYF. DNA for the CDR3: TGTGCCAGTAGTCTAGGGCACCTCTACGAGCAGTACTTC.

The CDR3 protein is CASSLEGSGRAFGRNRELFF. For the CDR3, the DNA is TGCGCCAGCAGCTTGGAAGGTAGCGGGAGGGCCTTCGGCCGTAACCGGGAGCTGTTTTTT. The chain is built from TRBV5-1 and TRBJ2-2; 11 bases are a match to TRBD2. Germline V lookup: CDR1 SGHRS, CDR2 YFSETQ. V trimming: 0 bases; J trimming: 9 bases; junction bases outside the gene matches: 19. This CDR3 has 20 amino acids.

V gene TRBV2 combines with J gene TRBJ1-1, with D possibly being TRBD1 (5 bases). This CDR3 has 16 residues. Trimming removed 4 bases from V and 0 bases from J, with 15 bases in between. CDR1 is SNHLY and CDR2 is FYNNEI in the germline V gene. This CDR3 is CASSGRGGGVNTEAFF. The CDR3 region has the DNA TGTGCCAGCAGTGGTCGGGGTGGGGGGGTGAACACTGAAGCTTTCTTT.

The chain has TRBV19 and TRBJ1-3; no clear D gene. The CDR3 covers 13 residues. The germline gives CDR1 LNHDA, CDR2 SQIVND (reference sequence). Between the trimmed V and J ends, which lost 10 bases and 0 bases, there was a span of 10 bases. This CDR3 reads CATGLFSGNTIYF. CDR3 nucleotide sequence: TGTGCCACCGGACTGTTCTCTGGAAACACCATATATTTT.

The chain has TRBV5-1 and TRBJ1-2; D is unclear. CDR1 and CDR2 (germline): SGHRS, YFSETQ. V gave up 2 bases and J gave up 6 bases, with 11 bases separating them. The CDR3 extends over 13 amino acids. CDR3 nucleotide sequence: TGCGCCAGCAGCTTCGGAGACGTGGATGGCTACACCTTC. The encoded protein is CASSFGDVDGYTF.

The V and J genes are TRBV4-1 and TRBJ2-7; 11 nucleotides match TRBD2. This CDR3 is built from 16 residues. Germline CDR1 MGHRA, CDR2 YSYEKL. V gave up 2 bases and J gave up 5 bases; unmatched junction bases: 8. The CDR3 DNA reads TGCGCCAGCAGCCAAATTCTAGCGGGGGGAGAAAACGAGCAGTACTTC. Amino acids: CASSQILAGGENEQYF.

The rearrangement uses TRBV4-1 and TRBJ1-5, with 10 positions matching TRBD1. The CDR3 has 15 residues. Germline CDR1 is MGHRA and CDR2 is YSYEKL. J gave up 4 bases and V 5 bases, and 5 bases lay outside the gene matches. The CDR3 sequence is CASSGGTGENQPQHF. In DNA form, the CDR3 reads TGCGCCAGCAGCGGCGGGACAGGGGAGAATCAGCCCCAGCATTTT.

The chain combines TRBV7-6 with TRBJ2-1; 9 nucleotides match TRBD2. Germline loops: CDR1 SGHVS, CDR2 FNYEAQ. With V trimmed by 3 bases and J by 7 bases, 7 bases remained unmatched. The CDR3 runs to 15 residues. The CDR3 loop is CASSLGREGLNEQFF. CDR3 DNA: TGTGCCAGCAGCTTGGGGCGGGAGGGCCTTAATGAGCAGTTCTTC.

This clone was recorded only once. This chain uses TRBV7-9 with TRBJ1-1; possibly TRBD1 for D (5 bases). CDR3 size: 13 residues. Trimming left V 2 bases short and J 3 bases short, with 7 bases between. Germline CDR1 and CDR2: SEHNR and FQNEAQ (reference sequence). The CDR3 DNA is TGTGCCAGCAGCTTACCGGGGGACACTGAAGCTTTCTTT. It codes for CASSLPGDTEAFF.